This T cell receptor beta chain was recovered during a study of human T cells and chemical hapten exposure. Regarding the study as a whole: There was no change with DPC sensitization in TCRs above 1 in 1000 frequency.

From the RACE reads, TCRdb called clonotypes with MiXCR, one entry per CDR3 protein. The sample comprises 130,000 or so distinct CDR3 sequences, about 8.2% of which are singletons, and about 1.8% rests with the top ten. Time point described: healthy volunteer bleed at 2 weeks. The authors extracted total RNA from unfractionated whole blood. At least ten counts were recorded for this clonotype. Its antigen is undetermined. The clonotype comes from a male donor in good health. Some clones in this sample may be carry-over from other donors' samples. The source material was whole blood.

CDR3 nucleotide sequence: TGTGCCAGCAGTGTCACTAGCACCTCCTACGAGCAGTACTTC. Translation: CASSVTSTSYEQYF. The chain recombines TRBV6-1 with TRBJ2-7, with D possibly TRBD2 on 6 matching bases. Germline V gene sequence: CDR1 MNHNS, CDR2 SASEGT. This CDR3 has 14 amino acids. Deletions cut 4 bases from V and 0 bases from J, with 10 bases between.